This TCR beta chain was retrieved from a study of T cell responses to AZD1222 COVID-19 vaccine (dated by TCRdb to the early 2020s). As for the study more broadly: TCR sequencing was performed for roughly 250 trial participants, of whom about 200 were given two doses of AZD1222 and around 25 were given two doses of MenACWY control vaccine. Trial participants were enrolled by age into subgroups of 18-55, 56-69 and 70-plus years, and around 150, 29 and 61 TCR-sequenced participants, respectively, were included in these subgroups.

Study-wide conclusions, independent of this receptor: In the small 56-69-year group, the increase in depth fell short of significance, most likely because of low power. Reportedly, almost half of the unique spike-specific TCRs recognized epitopes lying outside the regions that are mutated in the B.1.351 and B.1.1.7 variants. Because no day 14 peak-response samples were available, the repertoires could be characterized only after the peak T cell response. After two AZD1222 doses, both the breadth and the depth of spike-specific TCRs were significantly higher than at day 0 and than in MenACWY recipients. Most participants were white British and females outnumbered males, and the authors suggested that clonal diversity may have been underestimated. Vaccine-associated CD4 TCRs spanned the whole spike protein, with dominant responses in regions 160-218 and 743-854. Conclusions about previously exposed vaccinees are limited because only five to seven AZD1222 recipients were SARS-CoV-2 seropositive at baseline.

V is cut back by 5 bases and J by 7 bases, with 8 bases in the junction unmatched. The CDR3, from cysteine to phenylalanine, totals 15 residues. Of all the DNA, just the CDR3 is kept, 45 bases in frame from base 1. The germline V gene supplies CDR1 SGHTA and CDR2 FQGNSA. A note on this clone: Its recognized antigen is unknown. It has no much larger one-base neighbor in the sample; base qualities were not kept.

The sample's time point label, in plain terms: baseline before first vaccination. The treatment or condition label on this specimen signifies: meningococcal conjugate vaccine given as trial control. Samples from vaccinated people were obtained from the UK trials COV001 and COV002, which included a single-blind randomized controlled phase 2/3 trial of AZD1222 (ChAdOx1 nCoV-19) in healthy adults. Trial participant PBMC samples were collected at day 0 and day 28 after the second dose for TCRbeta chain sequencing. The CDR3 regions of human TCRbeta chains were analyzed by immunosequencing. In the authors' own workflow: TCRs in the repertoires were compared against a reference library of SARS-CoV-2-specific TCRs that had been generated with the MIRA antigen-specificity platform. Breadth was defined as the fraction of unique TCRs that were SARS-CoV-2-associated. Depth was defined as the fraction of total T cells that were SARS-CoV-2-associated. Using the MIRA data, every spike-specific TCR was mapped to the spike region that the TCR reacted to and assigned to either a CD4 or a CD8 class. Log10-transformed breadth and depth values were compared by one-way ANOVA with Sidak's multiple comparisons tests. In its TCRdb copy, this immuneACCESS table keeps in-frame sequences only and misses some clones. Where compared with another copy, unresolved V genes explain less than half of these, and the others have no known cause. V and J calls and clone size are copied from that table; D and trimming were computed from the DNA. The sample profile shows around 70,000 clones; about four fifths of them were found once. The ten top clones hold around 25% of the sample.

The sequence came from an adult in good health. The rearrangement joined TRBV7-2 to TRBJ1-5, and 10 bases in between align with TRBD1. The sequenced sample was peripheral blood, obtained on day 0 of MenACWY control vaccination. DNA sequence: TGTGCCAGCAGCCCCAGACAGGGGGCCGGACAGCCCCAGCATTTT. Its amino acids are CASSPRQGAGQPQHF. The variable domain in full, with residues beyond the CDR3 obtained from the reference TRBV7-2 and TRBJ1-5 genes, is GAGVSQSPSNKVTEKGKDVELRCDPISGHTALYWYRQSLGQGLEFLIYFQGNSAPDKSGLPSDRFSAERTGGSVSTLTIQRTQQEDSAVYLCASSPRQGAGQPQHFGDGTRLSIL.